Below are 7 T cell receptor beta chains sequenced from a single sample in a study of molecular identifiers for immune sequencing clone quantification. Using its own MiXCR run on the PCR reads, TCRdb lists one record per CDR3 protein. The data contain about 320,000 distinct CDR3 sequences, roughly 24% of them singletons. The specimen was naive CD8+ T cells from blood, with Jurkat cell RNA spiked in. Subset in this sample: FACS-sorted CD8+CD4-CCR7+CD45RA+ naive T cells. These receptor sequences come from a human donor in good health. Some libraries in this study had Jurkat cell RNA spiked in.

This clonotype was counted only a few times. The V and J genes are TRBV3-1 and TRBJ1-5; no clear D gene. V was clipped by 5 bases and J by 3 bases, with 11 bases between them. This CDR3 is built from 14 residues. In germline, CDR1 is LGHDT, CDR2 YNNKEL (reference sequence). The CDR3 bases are TGTGCCAGCAGCAACCGGGCCGACAATCAGCCCCAGCATTTT. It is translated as CASSNRADNQPQHF. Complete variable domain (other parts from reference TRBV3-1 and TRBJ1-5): DTAVSQTPKYLVTQMGNDKSIKCEQNLGHDTMYWYKQDSKKFLKIMFSYNNKELIINETVPNRFSPKSPDKAHLNLHINSLELGDSAVYFCASSNRADNQPQHFGDGTRLSIL.

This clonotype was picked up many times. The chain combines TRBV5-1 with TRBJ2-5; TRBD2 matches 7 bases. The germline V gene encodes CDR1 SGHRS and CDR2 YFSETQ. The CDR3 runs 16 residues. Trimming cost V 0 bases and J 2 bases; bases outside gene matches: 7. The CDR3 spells CASSLEASGQQETQYF. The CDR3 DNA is TGCGCCAGCAGCTTGGAGGCTAGCGGCCAACAAGAGACCCAGTACTTC.

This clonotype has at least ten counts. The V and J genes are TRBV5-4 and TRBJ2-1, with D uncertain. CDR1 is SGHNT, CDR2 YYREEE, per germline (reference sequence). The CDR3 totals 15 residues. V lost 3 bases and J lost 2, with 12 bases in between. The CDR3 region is CASSSLAAAYNEQFF. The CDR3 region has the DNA TGTGCCAGCAGCTCCTTGGCGGCGGCCTACAATGAGCAGTTCTTC. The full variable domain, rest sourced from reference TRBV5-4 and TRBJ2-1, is ETGVTQSPTHLIKTRGQQVTLRCSSQSGHNTVSWYQQALGQGPQFIFQYYREEENGRGNFPPRFSGLQFPNYSSELNVNALELDDSALYLCASSSLAAAYNEQFFGPGTRLTVL.

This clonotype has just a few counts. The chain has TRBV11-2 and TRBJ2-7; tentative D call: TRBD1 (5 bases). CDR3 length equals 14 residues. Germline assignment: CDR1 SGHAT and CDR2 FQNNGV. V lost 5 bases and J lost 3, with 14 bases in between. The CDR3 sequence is CASSPETDFYEQYF. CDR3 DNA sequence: TGTGCCAGCAGCCCCGAGACAGATTTCTACGAGCAGTACTTC.

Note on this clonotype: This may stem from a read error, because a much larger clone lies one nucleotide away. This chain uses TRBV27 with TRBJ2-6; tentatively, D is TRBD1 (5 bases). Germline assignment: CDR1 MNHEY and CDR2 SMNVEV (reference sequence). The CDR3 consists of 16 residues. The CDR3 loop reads CASTPMSASGATVLTF. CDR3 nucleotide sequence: TGTGCCAGCACTCCCATGAGCGCCTCTGGGGCCACCGTCCTGACTTTC.

CDR3 in DNA: TGCGCCAGCAGCCAAGGAGTGTCAGAAACCAATCAGCCCCAGCATTTT. Protein product: CASSQGVSETNQPQHF. The chain combines TRBV4-3 with TRBJ1-5, with D uncertain. Germline-derived CDR1 and CDR2 are LGHNA and YSLEER. Trimming took off 1 base at V and 3 bases at J, with 13 bases between the two ends. The CDR3 is 16 amino acids.

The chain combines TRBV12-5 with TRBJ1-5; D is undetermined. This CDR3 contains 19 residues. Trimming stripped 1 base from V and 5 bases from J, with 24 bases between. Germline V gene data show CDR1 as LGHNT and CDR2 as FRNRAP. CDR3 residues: CASGLGIFVQSLIDQPQHF. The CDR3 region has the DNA TGTGCTAGTGGTTTGGGTATCTTCGTCCAATCACTTATCGATCAGCCCCAGCATTTT.